The entry that follows covers one T cell receptor (beta chain) sequence. This clonotype was seen a handful of times. The target of this receptor is not known. Base qualities are not recorded, but no much larger clone differs from it by a single base. The CDR3, from cysteine to phenylalanine, totals 13 residues. Only the CDR3 DNA stays, 39 bases, in frame from base 1. V is cut back by 5 bases and J by 5 bases, with 4 bases in the junction unmatched. The reads were generated on an Illumina HiSeq 1500. The public reads were reprocessed in TCRdb via fastp at Q25 and MiXCR, keeping in-frame beta chains. Identical CDR3 protein sequences are pooled into one entry, listed with their most common genes and DNA. The sample table shows around 550,000 distinct CDR3 sequences, and approximately 25% are seen once. Roughly 13% of the sample rests with the top ten. These data come from a study of T cell repertoires in cytomegalovirus infection (dated by TCRdb to about 2019). In the study overall: Donor HLA type was relevant to the analysis, because carriage of CMV infection together with the matching HLA type was indicated by public TCR beta signatures. Results the study describes overall, beyond this receptor: Carriers of CMV infection plus the relevant HLA type were discriminated by the cumulative frequency of public TCR beta family members in the study cohort and in an independent roughly 400-donor cohort. The ex vivo response was dominated by HLA-C-restricted CMV-specific TCR beta clonotypes, and the single most frequent clonotype in two of eight donors was supplied by these HLA-C-restricted clonotypes.

This clonotype was obtained from a human donor in good health (CMV status not recorded). Some clones in this sample may be carry-over from other donors' samples. The chain joins TRBV12-3 or TRBV12-4 to TRBJ2-5, and TRBD1 aligns with 8 junction nucleotides. Sequenced input: PBMCs. The nucleotides read TGTGCCAGCAGTAAGACAGGGGTCGAGACCCAGTACTTC. It encodes CASSKTGVETQYF.